These 10 T cell receptor beta chains share one sample of origin, sequenced in a study of CD8 T cells in Susac syndrome. RNA in amounts of about 0.5 to 1 ug was reverse transcribed with random hexamers. In TCRdb, the immunoSEQ multiplex PCR reads were re-called with MiXCR into one record per CDR3 protein. The sample contains roughly 200,000 distinct CDR3 sequences, 85% to 95% of which appear only once. Input material: CD4+ T cells from PBMCs. The receptors shown here come from a human donor with Susac syndrome.

The chain employs TRBV5-1 and TRBJ2-3; D possibly corresponds to TRBD1 (5 bases). The CDR3 runs 12 residues. Trimming removed 5 bases from V and 5 bases from J, with 9 bases in between. Germline V CDR1 and CDR2: SGHRS, YFSETQ. The CDR3 is CASRTGQDTQYF. CDR3 bases: TGCGCCAGCAGAACCGGACAAGATACGCAGTATTTT.

The chain is built from TRBV30 and TRBJ2-3; TRBD1 or TRBD2 may be the D gene (5 bases each). The CDR3 runs to 13 residues. V was clipped by 7 bases and J by 4 bases, with 15 bases between them. Germline V lookup: CDR1 GTSNPN, CDR2 SVGIG (reference sequence). The CDR3 is CAYSPGAADTQYF. As DNA, the CDR3 is TGTGCCTACTCCCCCGGGGCGGCAGATACGCAGTATTTT.

The J gene is TRBJ1-2, the V gene TRBV2; TRBD1 matches at 10 bases. J lost 5 bases, V lost 6 bases, and 6 bases had no gene match. CDR1 and CDR2 (germline): SNHLY, FYNNEI. The CDR3 sequence is 14 residues long. This chain's CDR3 is CASRLGQGVYGYTF. In nucleotides, the CDR3 is TGTGCCAGCAGGCTAGGACAGGGGGTTTATGGCTACACCTTC.

The sample holds one count of this clonotype. This chain connects TRBV28 to TRBJ2-7; D is uncertain. Germline loops: CDR1 MDHEN, CDR2 SYDVKM. The V end lost 6 bases, the J end lost 2 bases, and 11 bases lay between the germline ends. The CDR3 is 13 amino acids. The CDR3 bases are TGTGCCAGCAGCCTAGAGCAGCCCTACGAGCAGTACTTC. As protein: CASSLEQPYEQYF.

This sequence joins TRBV20-1 and TRBJ2-1, with 9 bases that match TRBD1. Germline V lookup: CDR1 DFQATT, CDR2 SNEGSKA (reference sequence). Trimming took 1 base from V and 3 from J; bases not matched to a gene: 10. The CDR3 has 17 amino acids. CDR3 residues: CSARGDSGTGLYNEQFF. DNA of the CDR3: TGCAGTGCTAGAGGGGATTCCGGGACAGGGCTCTACAATGAGCAGTTCTTC.

The chain has TRBV4-1 and TRBJ2-3, with D possibly TRBD2 on 6 matching bases. Trimming took off 6 bases at V and 0 bases at J, with 22 bases between the two ends. CDR1 is MGHRA and CDR2 is YSYEKL in the germline V gene. The CDR3 has 18 amino acids. CDR3 loop: CASSKRSGRDFSTDTQYF. CDR3 sequence (DNA): TGCGCCAGCAGTAAAAGATCGGGGCGGGACTTCAGCACAGATACGCAGTATTTT.

This chain connects TRBV7-9 to TRBJ1-1; maybe TRBD1 (6 bases). Germline V gene lookup returns CDR1 SEHNR and CDR2 FQNEAQ (reference sequence). Trimming cost V 5 bases and J 10 bases, with 17 bases left between them. This CDR3 is 13 amino acids long. CDR3 DNA sequence: TGTGCCAGCAGCCCCTTGTGGGACATAGGAGCTTTCTTT. Translation gives CASSPLWDIGAFF.

This clonotype appeared once. The chain combines TRBV29-1 with TRBJ2-1; 10 positions match TRBD2. The CDR3 extends over 14 amino acids. The germline V gene encodes CDR1 SQVTM and CDR2 ANQGSEA. The ends lost 6 bases at V and 3 bases at J; junction bases unmatched: 5. Here the CDR3 DNA reads TGCAGCGTGCTGAGACTAGCGGGCTACAATGAGCAGTTCTTC. Protein: CSVLRLAGYNEQFF.

CDR3 amino acids: CASSPVSTGELFF. CDR3 coding DNA: TGTGCCAGCAGTCCCGTTTCGACCGGGGAGCTGTTTTTT. This chain uses TRBV2 with TRBJ2-2; D gene uncertain. The CDR3 consists of 13 residues. Trimming stripped 5 bases from V and 5 bases from J, with 9 bases between. CDR1 SNHLY and CDR2 FYNNEI come from the germline V gene.

The V and J genes are TRBV5-1 and TRBJ1-5; D possibly corresponds to TRBD1 (5 bases). V was pared by 4 bases and J by 5 bases, with 10 bases between. The CDR3 spans 13 residues. Germline-derived CDR1 and CDR2 are SGHRS and YFSETQ. CDR3 protein: CASSPAGDQPQHF. For the CDR3, the DNA is TGCGCCAGCAGCCCGGCGGGGGATCAGCCCCAGCATTTT. The full variable domain, with the rest looked up from reference TRBV5-1 and TRBJ1-5, is KAGVTQTPRYLIKTRGQQVTLSCSPISGHRSVSWYQQTPGQGLQFLFEYFSETQRNKGNFPGRFSGRQFSNSRSEMNVSTLELGDSALYLCASSPAGDQPQHFGDGTRLSIL.